This TCR beta chain was found in a study of blood T cell repertoires in COVID-19. Study information: Sources were T cells, B-cell-depleted T cells, or PBMCs; the material itself was cDNA or gDNA.

Clones were sequenced by immunoSEQ multiplex PCR, and TCRdb holds only the in-frame ones, with some missing. The sample lists some 300,000 clones; over 75% were seen once. This clone appeared a single time. Participant ages covered roughly 18 to 89 years across around 22 US areas. All recovered Cohort 3 donors got two negative PCRs, got clearance, or saw symptom resolution. Sequencing was carried out using PBMCs or T cells enriched from blood (not recorded which). The sequence was obtained from a woman aged 35 to 49 who had recovered from COVID-19.

The CDR3 DNA follows: TGTGCCACCAGCAGAGATCGGGAGTTAGACAATGAGCAGTTCTTC. This codes for CATSRDRELDNEQFF. This chain connects TRBV15 to TRBJ2-1; TRBD2 might be the D (6 bases). There are 15 residues in the CDR3. The V end lost 0 bases, the J end lost 5 bases, and 11 bases lay between the germline ends. In germline, CDR1 is LNHNV, CDR2 YYDKDF (reference sequence).